A single TCR beta chain is shown here with its context. The data were obtained in a study of T cell changes during pregnancy in multiple sclerosis. Using immunoSEQ multiplex PCR, the repertoire was profiled, and TCRdb retains in-frame clones only, with some absent. The data show tens of thousands of clones, roughly 92% seen once. Sequenced material: peripheral blood, taken after pregnancy. The source of this sequence is a female donor in good health, enrolled as a control in a pregnancy study.

CDR3 in amino acids: CASSPSYTRPGGNTIYF. The DNA for the CDR3 is TGTGCCAGCAGCCCCTCATACACACGGCCGGGAGGAAACACCATATATTTT. The gene calls are TRBV7-6 and TRBJ1-3; D is ambiguous. V lost 5 bases and J 4 bases, leaving 21 bases between the germline ends. CDR3 length: 17 amino acids. Germline V CDR1 and CDR2: SGHVS, FNYEAQ.